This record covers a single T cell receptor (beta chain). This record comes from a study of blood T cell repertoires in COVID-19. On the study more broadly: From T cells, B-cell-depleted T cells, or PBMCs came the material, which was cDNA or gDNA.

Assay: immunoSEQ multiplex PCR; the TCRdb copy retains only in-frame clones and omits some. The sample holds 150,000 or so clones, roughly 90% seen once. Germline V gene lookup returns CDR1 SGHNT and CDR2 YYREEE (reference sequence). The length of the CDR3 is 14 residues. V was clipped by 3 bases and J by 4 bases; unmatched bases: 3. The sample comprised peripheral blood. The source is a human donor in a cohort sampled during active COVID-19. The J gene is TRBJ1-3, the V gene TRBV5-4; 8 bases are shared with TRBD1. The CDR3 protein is CASSSPGGGNTIYF. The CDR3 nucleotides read TGTGCCAGCAGCTCCCCAGGGGGCGGAAACACCATATATTTT.